Sequencing of this T cell receptor beta chain was carried out in a study of siplizumab effects on memory and regulatory T cells. The V and J ends lost 2 bases and 7 bases respectively, with 15 bases between them. CDR1 is GTSNPN and CDR2 is SVGIG in the germline V gene (reference sequence). The CDR3 spans 13 residues. Clones were read by immunoSEQ multiplex PCR, and TCRdb kept only the in-frame ones, dropping some. The data show around 87,000 clones, with about 90% seen just once and about 15% held by the top ten. This clone was observed once. The target antigen is unknown. Study-level findings and limits: Siplizumab caused a significant drop in alloreactive sequences traceable to unstimulated CD4+ memory cells. Proliferating siplizumab-culture Treg suppressive function went unconfirmed. Naive T cells, seemingly more diverse than memory cells, seemed major alloresponse contributors.

Source material: CD4+ T cells sorted from blood. This TCR came from a human donor in good health. The chain couples TRBV30 to TRBJ2-7, with TRBD2 as a possible D gene (6 bases). CDR3 bases: TGTGCCTGGAGTTCAAAAGCAAGCGGGGAGCAGTACTTC. This encodes CAWSSKASGEQYF.